What follows is one T cell receptor beta chain and its context. This clonotype occurred a few times. Its antigen is currently not known. Per-nucleotide qualities are absent, and no much larger clonotype sits a single base away. Taken from cysteine to phenylalanine, the CDR3 has 14 residues. Solely the CDR3 DNA is kept, with 42 bases framed from the first base. The trim is 5 bases for V and 0 bases for J, with a gap of 10 bases between the germline ends. The germline V gene provides CDR1 LGHNA and CDR2 YSLEER. Every donor in the study was a healthy Caucasian. The researchers also sequenced three unrelated adults who were not twins: a male aged 18 to 29, a male aged 50 to 60, and a female aged 50 to 60. Miltenyi CD45RO+ enrichment and human naive T-cell isolation kits were used to isolate memory (CD45RO+) and naive T cells from PBMC. Receptor libraries were prepared by 5' RACE. TCRdb names Illumina HiSeq 2000 as the instrument used. A universal primer binding site was introduced by template switching, and a unique molecular identifier was present in the final cDNA, enabling accurate counting of TCR cDNA molecules. First-strand cDNA for TCR alpha and beta chains was synthesized from specific primers in the conserved constant-segment region. To control for contamination, each cDNA library was double barcoded with a SMART-Mk sample barcode plus Illumina barcodes. Two successive PCR steps introduced TruSeq adapter sequences along with Illumina sample barcodes. The Illumina HiSeq platform was used with custom primers to sequence TCR alpha and beta cDNA libraries. Under the source paper's analysis protocol: MiGEC was used to process raw reads and extract unique molecular identifiers, and MiXCR was used to find CDR3 positions. Recombination models were inferred per individual with the repgenHMM and IGoR tools using an EM algorithm. The tcR package in R was used for shared clonotype analysis, with sharing normalized by the product of cloneset sizes. Out-of-frame nonproductive sequences were analyzed to study raw recombination free of thymic and clonal selection effects. The raw public reads went through TCRdb reprocessing: fastp at Q25, MiXCR clone calling, in-frame beta chains kept. Each entry is one CDR3 protein sequence, shown with its most common DNA and genes. TCRdb's processing, not the study's, gives the V and J calls here. The sample table records approximately 700,000 distinct CDR3 sequences; approximately 6% of these occur just once. Jointly, the top ten make up under 2% of the sample.

The entry originates in a study of identical twins (dated by TCRdb to the mid-2010s). In terms of the full investigation: TCR alpha and beta repertoires from monozygotic twins, unrelated adults of various ages and cord blood were deep-sequenced to test whether fetal clonotypes persist. Replicate twin experiments were performed at different times using different library preparation protocols to rule out contamination.

The study at large found these results: The excess sharing between twins in beta out-of-frame sequences was weaker because fewer shared sequences reduced the signal-to-noise ratio. In monozygotic twins, recombination models systematically underestimated out-of-frame TCR alpha sharing, but the models matched the sharing seen between unrelated individuals. Conclusions relied on cross-sectional statistical analysis, since the same donors could not be followed over many years. Zero-insertion analyses could be partly confounded by invariant T cells such as MAIT and iNKT, although diverse VJ usage argued against such confounding for most clonotypes. Fewer insertions were carried by abundant cord blood beta clonotypes, a similar but weaker trend appeared in young adult naive repertoires, and no such trend appeared in memory repertoires. Compared with coincidental sharing between unrelated individuals, out-of-frame TCR alpha sequences shared between twins showed an excess of sequences with low generation probability.

This chain is built from TRBV4-3 and TRBJ1-2; there is no confident call for the D gene. The sequence was collected from a man younger than 35 in good health. The sample comprised naive T cells sorted from blood. The sample's cell subset or site label is to be understood as: cells isolated with a human naive T-cell isolation kit. The bases read TGCGCCAGCAGCGCGGGTGTTGCTAACTATGGCTACACCTTC. This yields the protein CASSAGVANYGYTF.